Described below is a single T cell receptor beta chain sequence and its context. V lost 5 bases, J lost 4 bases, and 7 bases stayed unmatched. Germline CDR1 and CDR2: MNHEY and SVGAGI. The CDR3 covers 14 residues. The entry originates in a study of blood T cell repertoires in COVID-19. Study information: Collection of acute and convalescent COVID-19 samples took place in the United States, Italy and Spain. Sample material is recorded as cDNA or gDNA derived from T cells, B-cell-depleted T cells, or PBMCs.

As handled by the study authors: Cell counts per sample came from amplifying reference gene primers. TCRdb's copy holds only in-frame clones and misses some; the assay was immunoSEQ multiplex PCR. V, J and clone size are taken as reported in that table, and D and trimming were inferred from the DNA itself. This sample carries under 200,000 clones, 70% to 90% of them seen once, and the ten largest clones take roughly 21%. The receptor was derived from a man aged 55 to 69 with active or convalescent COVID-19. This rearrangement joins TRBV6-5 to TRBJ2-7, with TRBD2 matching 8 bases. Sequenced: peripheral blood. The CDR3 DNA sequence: TGTGCCAGCAGTCCCACGGGGGGGCAGTACGAGCAGTACTTC. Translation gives CASSPTGGQYEQYF.